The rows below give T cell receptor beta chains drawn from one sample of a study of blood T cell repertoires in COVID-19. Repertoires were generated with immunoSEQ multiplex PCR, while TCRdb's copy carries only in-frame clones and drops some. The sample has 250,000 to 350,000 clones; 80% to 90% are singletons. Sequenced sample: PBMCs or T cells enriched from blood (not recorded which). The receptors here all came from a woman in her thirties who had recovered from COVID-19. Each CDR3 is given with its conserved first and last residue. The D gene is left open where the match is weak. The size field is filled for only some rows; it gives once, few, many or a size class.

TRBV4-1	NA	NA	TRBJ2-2	CASSQGFLRTDQGGELFF	TGCGCCAGCAGCCAAGGGTTTCTGAGAACAGATCAAGGCGGGGAGCTGTTTTTT
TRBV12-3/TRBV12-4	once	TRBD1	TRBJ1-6	CASSSTGGPLHF	TGTGCCAGCAGTTCCACAGGGGGTCCCCTCCACTTT
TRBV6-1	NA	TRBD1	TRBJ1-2	CASSERQGNYGYTF	TGTGCCAGCAGTGAGAGACAGGGAAACTATGGCTACACCTTC
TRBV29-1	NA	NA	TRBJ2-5	CSVAGQETQYF	TGCAGCGTTGCGGGGCAAGAGACCCAGTACTTC
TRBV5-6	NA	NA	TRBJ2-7	CASSLGSSYEQYF	TGTGCCAGCAGCCTGGGGAGCTCCTACGAGCAGTACTTC
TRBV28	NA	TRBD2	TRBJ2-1	CASSSQFTSGISYNEQFF	TGTGCCAGCAGTTCCCAATTCACTAGCGGGATTTCCTACAATGAGCAGTTCTTC
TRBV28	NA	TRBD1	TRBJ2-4	CASSSGQGDKNIQYF	TGTGCCAGCAGCTCGGGACAGGGAGACAAAAACATTCAGTACTTC
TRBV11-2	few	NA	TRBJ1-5	CASSLATGSNQPQHF	TGTGCCAGCAGCCTGGCGACAGGATCAAATCAGCCCCAGCATTTT
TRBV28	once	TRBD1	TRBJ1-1	CASSLRGGRGNTEAFF	TGTGCCAGCAGTTTAAGAGGGGGCCGGGGAAACACTGAAGCTTTCTTT
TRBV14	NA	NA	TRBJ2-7	CASSQELPQDHSSYEQYF	TGTGCCAGCAGCCAAGAGCTCCCCCAGGATCATAGCTCCTACGAGCAGTACTTC
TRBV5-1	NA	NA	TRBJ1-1	CASSLRGSTTEAFF	TGCGCCAGCAGCTTGCGGGGATCGACCACTGAAGCTTTCTTT
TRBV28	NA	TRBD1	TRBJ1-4	CASRDSGQVNEKLFF	TGTGCCAGCAGGGATTCGGGACAGGTTAATGAAAAACTGTTTTTT
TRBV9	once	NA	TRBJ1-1	CASSPFVGRAFF	TGTGCCAGCAGTCCATTCGTGGGGCGTGCTTTCTTT
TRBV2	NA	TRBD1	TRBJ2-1	CASSRGQGTYNEQFF	TGTGCCAGCTCCCGAGGACAGGGAACCTACAATGAGCAGTTCTTC
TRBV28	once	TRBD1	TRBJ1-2	CASSRTGTGGYTF	TGTGCCAGCAGCCGGACAGGGACGGGTGGCTACACCTTC
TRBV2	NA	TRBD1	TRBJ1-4	CASSSRTGGTEKLFF	TGTGCCAGCAGTTCAAGGACAGGGGGCACTGAAAAACTGTTTTTT
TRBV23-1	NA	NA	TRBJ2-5	CASSLKQGRGETQYF	TGCGCCAGCAGTCTTAAACAGGGACGTGGAGAGACCCAGTACTTC
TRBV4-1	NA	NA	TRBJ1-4	CASSQGHLREKLFF	TGCGCCAGCAGCCAAGGACACCTAAGGGAAAAACTGTTTTTT
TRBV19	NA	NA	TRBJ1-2	CASTTRGGLSYGYTF	TGTGCCAGTACCACGAGGGGGGGGCTTAGCTATGGCTACACCTTC
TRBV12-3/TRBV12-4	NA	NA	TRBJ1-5	CASTPAGGGPQHF	TGTGCCAGCACCCCGGCGGGCGGGGGACCCCAGCATTTT
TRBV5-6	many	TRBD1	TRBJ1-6	CASSLGPGQGNSPLHF	TGTGCCAGCAGCTTGGGACCGGGACAGGGGAATTCACCCCTCCACTTT
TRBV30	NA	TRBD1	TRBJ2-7	CAWGQGGEQYF	TGTGCCTGGGGACAGGGGGGCGAGCAGTACTTC
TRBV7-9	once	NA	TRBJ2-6	CASSTRSGSKVSGANVLTF	TGTGCCAGCAGCACGCGCTCCGGGTCGAAAGTCTCTGGGGCCAACGTCCTGACTTTC
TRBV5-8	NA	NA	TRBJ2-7	CASTIEGGNEQYF	TGTGCCAGCACTATCGAAGGAGGGAACGAGCAGTACTTC
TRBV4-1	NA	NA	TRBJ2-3	CASQQNGGDTQYF	TGCGCCAGCCAACAAAACGGGGGAGATACGCAGTATTTT
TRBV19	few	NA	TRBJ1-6	CASSIQDIAGGSPLHF	TGTGCCAGTAGTATACAGGACATCGCGGGGGGATCACCCCTCCACTTT
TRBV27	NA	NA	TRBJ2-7	CASSSRGRVYEQYF	TGTGCCAGCAGTTCCAGGGGCAGAGTCTACGAGCAGTACTTC
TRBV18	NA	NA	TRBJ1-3	CASSPVHSQGNTIYF	TGTGCCAGCTCACCAGTTCACAGCCAGGGAAACACCATATATTTT
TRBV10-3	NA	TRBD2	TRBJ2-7	CAISAKGLAGVIYEQYF	TGTGCCATCAGTGCCAAAGGACTAGCGGGAGTAATCTACGAGCAGTACTTC
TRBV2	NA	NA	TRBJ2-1	CASSEYRSRNEQFF	TGTGCCAGCAGTGAATACAGGTCGCGCAATGAGCAGTTCTTC
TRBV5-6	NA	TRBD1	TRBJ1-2	CASSLVGMGQDYGYTF	TGTGCCAGCAGCTTGGTAGGGATGGGACAGGACTATGGCTACACCTTC
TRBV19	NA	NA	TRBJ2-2	CASTGDTGELFF	TGTGCCAGTACAGGGGACACCGGGGAGCTGTTTTTT
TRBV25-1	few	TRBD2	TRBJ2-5	CASSFQLAGVRETQYF	TGTGCCAGCAGTTTTCAACTAGCGGGAGTGCGGGAGACCCAGTACTTC
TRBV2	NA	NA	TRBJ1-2	CASRDRHYGYTF	TGTGCCAGCAGAGACAGACACTATGGCTACACCTTC
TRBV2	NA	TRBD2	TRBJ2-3	CASSEALSSGGPSDTQYF	TGTGCCAGCAGTGAAGCGCTGTCTAGCGGGGGGCCCAGCGATACGCAGTATTTT
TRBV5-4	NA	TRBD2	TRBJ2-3	CASSAASGASTDTQYF	TGTGCCAGCAGCGCCGCTAGCGGGGCTAGCACAGATACGCAGTATTTT
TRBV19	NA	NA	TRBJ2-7	CASSISGGRSYEQYF	TGTGCCAGTAGTATTTCCGGAGGTAGGAGCTACGAGCAGTACTTC
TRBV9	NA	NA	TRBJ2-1	CASSARQSNNEQFF	TGTGCCAGCAGCGCCCGACAAAGTAACAATGAGCAGTTCTTC
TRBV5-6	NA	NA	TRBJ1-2	CASSAGGGGYTF	TGTGCCAGCAGCGCTGGCGGAGGCGGCTACACCTTC
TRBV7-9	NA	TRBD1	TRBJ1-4	CASSLTGNGEKLFF	TGTGCCAGCAGCTTGACAGGGAACGGTGAAAAACTGTTTTTT
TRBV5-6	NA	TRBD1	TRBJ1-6	CASSVTGAYNSPLHF	TGTGCCAGCAGCGTTACAGGGGCCTATAATTCACCCCTCCACTTT
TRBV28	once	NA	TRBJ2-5	CASKTSAIGQETQYF	TGTGCCAGCAAAACTTCGGCGATCGGGCAAGAGACCCAGTACTTC
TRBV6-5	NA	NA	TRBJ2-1	CATRVKLILNEQFF	TGTGCCACCAGGGTTAAACTAATCCTCAATGAGCAGTTCTTC
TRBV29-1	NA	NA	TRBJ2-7	CSVEGQFYEQYF	TGCAGCGTAGAAGGACAGTTCTACGAGCAGTACTTC
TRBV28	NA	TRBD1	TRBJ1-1	CASRELDRALTEAFF	TGTGCCAGCCGGGAGCTAGACAGGGCACTTACTGAAGCTTTCTTT
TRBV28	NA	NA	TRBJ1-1	CASRAGATNTEAFF	TGTGCCAGCAGGGCGGGTGCCACGAACACTGAAGCTTTCTTT
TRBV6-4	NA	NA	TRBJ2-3	CASSDEGSTDTQYF	TGTGCCAGCAGTGACGAGGGATCCACAGATACGCAGTATTTT
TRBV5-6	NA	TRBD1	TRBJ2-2	CASSFIGQGKTGELFF	TGTGCCAGCAGCTTCATCGGACAGGGGAAAACCGGGGAGCTGTTTTTT
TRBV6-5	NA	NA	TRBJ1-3	CASSESSGNTIYF	TGTGCCAGCAGCGAGAGCTCTGGAAACACCATATATTTT
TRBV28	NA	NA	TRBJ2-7	CASSTPSLNEQYF	TGTGCCAGCAGTACCCCCTCACTCAACGAGCAGTACTTC
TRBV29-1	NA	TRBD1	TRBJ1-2	CSVTGVVGVRGYTF	TGCAGCGTGACAGGGGTGGTAGGCGTCCGTGGCTACACCTTC
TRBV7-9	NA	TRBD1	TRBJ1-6	CASRTGDSPLHF	TGTGCCAGCAGGACAGGGGATTCACCCCTCCACTTT
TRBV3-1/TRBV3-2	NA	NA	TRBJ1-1	CASSQGGGEAFF	TGTGCCAGCAGCCAAGGGGGGGGTGAAGCTTTCTTT
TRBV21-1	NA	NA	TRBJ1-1	CASSKCLGENTEAFF	TGTGCCAGCAGCAAATGCCTGGGAGAGAACACTGAAGCTTTCTTT